This T cell receptor (beta chain) is from a study of T-cell memory formation after mild COVID-19. On the study more broadly: Each donor largely had its own TCR clusters.

The germline V and J ends were trimmed by 1 base and 6 bases, with 19 bases remaining between them. The V gene's germline CDR1 is LGHDT and CDR2 YNNKEL (reference sequence). The CDR3 consists of 17 residues. Study findings and constraints: Cross-reactive memory appears to have joined, as suggested by some responding clones showing up in pre-infection memory.

MiXCR, run by TCRdb on the 5' RACE reads, gives a single entry per CDR3 protein. The sample has more than 350,000 distinct CDR3 sequences, roughly 15% seen once; the top ten hold around a fifth. This clonotype has just a few counts. The antigen is undetermined. The source is a young man who had mild COVID-19 (a few samples of this study predate the infection). Cell type and time point are not known. The sequenced sample was PBMCs or a T cell subset sorted from them (not recorded which). V is TRBV3-1 and J is TRBJ2-1, with TRBD1 as a possible D gene (5 bases). The CDR3 sequence: CASSQVQFRGTGNEQFF. CDR3 nucleotides: TGTGCCAGCAGCCAAGTCCAGTTCCGAGGAACAGGCAATGAGCAGTTCTTC.